These 32 T cell receptor beta chains came from one sample sequenced in a study of CD8 T cells in Susac syndrome. RNA totalling roughly 0.5 to 1 ug underwent reverse transcription with random hexamers. TCRdb re-called the immunoSEQ multiplex PCR reads through MiXCR, storing one row per CDR3 protein. This sample yields fewer than 150,000 distinct CDR3 sequences, of which about 90% are seen a single time; roughly 0.25% belongs to the top ten. The sample comprised CD8+ T cells from PBMCs. These receptors all stem from a human donor with multiple sclerosis.

This sequence joins TRBV27 and TRBJ2-7, with 7 bases fitting TRBD1. Germline CDR1 reads MNHEY; CDR2 reads SMNVEV (reference sequence). The CDR3 covers 12 residues. V was clipped by 8 bases and J by 2 bases; unmatched bases: 3. CDR3 amino acids: CASGGQPYEQYF. The CDR3 nucleotides are TGTGCCAGCGGGGGACAGCCCTACGAGCAGTACTTC.

The V and J genes are TRBV6-5 and TRBJ2-1, with 7 bases aligning to TRBD2. The CDR3 length is 15 residues. Trimming cost V 0 bases and J 5 bases; bases outside gene matches: 4. Per the germline V gene, CDR1 is MNHEY and CDR2 is SVGAGI. The CDR3 sequence: CASSYSMAGDNEQFF. DNA for the CDR3: TGTGCCAGCAGTTACTCGATGGCGGGGGACAATGAGCAGTTCTTC.

This clonotype has only one observation. The rearrangement links TRBV7-6 to TRBJ2-1; the D gene could be TRBD1 or TRBD2 (5 bases each). Trimming stripped 5 bases from V and 7 bases from J, with 12 bases between. From germline, CDR1 is SGHVS and CDR2 FNYEAQ. The CDR3 runs to 13 residues. In nucleotides, the CDR3 is TGTGCCAGCAGCCCGGGGCCGGCAAATGAGCAGTTCTTC. Translating it yields CASSPGPANEQFF.

This rearrangement joins TRBV28 to TRBJ1-1; unclear D gene. The CDR3 consists of 13 residues. The V gene's germline CDR1 is MDHEN and CDR2 SYDVKM. Between the trimmed V and J ends, which lost 7 bases and 3 bases, there was a span of 12 bases. CDR3 bases: TGTGCCAGCACTCCGGGTTACGACACTGAAGCTTTCTTT. Its protein product is CASTPGYDTEAFF. The full variable domain, in which reference TRBV28 and TRBJ1-1 provide the parts outside the CDR3, is DVKVTQSSRYLVKRTGEKVFLECVQDMDHENMFWYRQDPGLGLRLIYFSYDVKMKEKGDIPEGYSVSREKKERFSLILESASTNQTSMYLCASTPGYDTEAFFGQGTRLTVV.

The chain joins TRBV7-9 to TRBJ2-6, with unresolved D. This CDR3 contains 15 residues. V was clipped by 3 bases and J by 1 base, with 7 bases between them. CDR1 and CDR2 from the germline V gene are SEHNR and FQNEAQ (reference sequence). The CDR3 nucleotides are TGTGCCAGCAGCTTTTCAGAATCTGGGGCCAACGTCCTGACTTTC. This encodes CASSFSESGANVLTF.

This rearrangement joins TRBV6-8 to TRBJ2-7, with D uncertain. The CDR3 loop spans 10 amino acids. V was shortened by 8 bases and J by 6 bases, with 8 bases between the two germline ends. Germline-derived CDR1 and CDR2 are MNHGY and SAAAGT. CDR3 residues: CASQAFEQYF. The CDR3 coding sequence is TGTGCCAGCCAAGCCTTCGAGCAGTACTTC.

J is TRBJ2-5 and V is TRBV5-4, with D perhaps matching TRBD1 or TRBD2 (5 bases each). Trimming stripped 2 bases from V and 1 base from J, with 9 bases between. The length of the CDR3 is 14 residues. Germline V CDR1 and CDR2: SGHNT, YYREEE (reference sequence). The CDR3 DNA is TGTGCCAGCAGCTTCGACGGGGCCCAAGAGACCCAGTACTTC. Translated: CASSFDGAQETQYF. Full variable domain (remainder filled in from reference TRBV5-4 and TRBJ2-5): ETGVTQSPTHLIKTRGQQVTLRCSSQSGHNTVSWYQQALGQGPQFIFQYYREEENGRGNFPPRFSGLQFPNYSSELNVNALELDDSALYLCASSFDGAQETQYFGPGTRLLVL.

This clonotype was counted only a few times. This chain uses TRBV19 with TRBJ2-5; 11 bases fit TRBD1. The CDR3 has 17 amino acids. Germline trimming cut 5 bases from V and 1 base from J; bases unmatched to any gene: 9. Germline CDR1 and CDR2: LNHDA and SQIVND (reference sequence). The CDR3 is CASSSNRDRGFQETQYF. The CDR3 coding sequence is TGTGCCAGTAGTTCTAACCGGGACAGGGGGTTCCAAGAGACCCAGTACTTC.

This sequence joins TRBV27 and TRBJ2-2, with D perhaps TRBD2 (7 bases). Germline V gene lookup returns CDR1 MNHEY and CDR2 SMNVEV (reference sequence). Deletions cut 5 bases from V and 5 bases from J, with 15 bases between. CDR3 size: 15 residues. CDR3 in DNA: TGTGCCAGCAGTGGGGGGGCTGGATATACCGGGGAGCTGTTTTTT. Protein: CASSGGAGYTGELFF.

The V call is TRBV2, the J call TRBJ1-3; no firm D call. V lost 6 bases, J lost 0 bases, and 18 bases lay in between. The CDR3 runs to 17 residues. Germline CDR1 and CDR2: SNHLY and FYNNEI. The CDR3 here is CASSEAQSVLSGNTIYF. As DNA, the CDR3 is TGTGCCAGCAGCGAGGCACAGTCCGTTCTCTCTGGAAACACCATATATTTT.

The chain employs TRBV12-3 or TRBV12-4 and TRBJ2-2, with D perhaps being TRBD1 or TRBD2 (5 bases each). CDR3 length: 19 residues. Trimming removed 4 bases from V and 4 bases from J, with 25 bases in between. CDR3 bases: TGTGCCAGCAGTTCCCTCGGGGTCGGGTGGGGGTTACTCACCGGGGAGCTGTTTTTT. Amino acid sequence: CASSSLGVGWGLLTGELFF.

The chain couples TRBV5-4 to TRBJ2-7, with 9 bases aligning to TRBD2. J lost 3 bases, V lost 1 base, and 11 bases had no gene match. Germline CDR1 and CDR2: SGHNT and YYREEE (reference sequence). This CDR3 has 17 amino acids. CDR3 nucleotides: TGTGCCAGCAGCTTGCTAGCGGGACCCTCCGGATTCTACGAGCAGTACTTC. Its translation is CASSLLAGPSGFYEQYF.

The chain links TRBV4-3 to TRBJ2-7; a possible D gene is TRBD1 (6 bases). Trimming stripped 2 bases from V and 2 bases from J, with 13 bases between. This CDR3 is 15 amino acids long. The germline CDR1 and CDR2 sequences are LGHNA and YSLEER. The CDR3 reads CASSQITGQTYEQYF. CDR3 DNA sequence: TGCGCCAGCAGCCAAATAACAGGGCAGACCTACGAGCAGTACTTC.

This sequence joins TRBV20-1 and TRBJ2-3; D is uncertain. The CDR3 is 10 amino acids. Germline V gives CDR1 DFQATT, CDR2 SNEGSKA (reference sequence). Between the trimmed V and J ends, which lost 3 bases and 6 bases, there was a span of 4 bases. The CDR3: CSARLDTQYF. CDR3 DNA: TGCAGTGCTAGGTTGGATACGCAGTATTTT.

This clonotype was seen just once. The rearrangement links TRBV12-3 or TRBV12-4 to TRBJ1-5; D remains unclear. The CDR3 is 11 amino acids. Trimming removed 6 bases from V and 9 bases from J, with 9 bases in between. The CDR3 sequence is CASRDLGPQHF. DNA of the CDR3: TGTGCCAGCAGGGACCTTGGGCCCCAGCATTTT.

CDR3 amino acids: CASSPLRTDTQYF. The CDR3 DNA reads as TGTGCCAGCAGCCCCCTTCGCACAGATACGCAGTATTTT. This rearrangement joins TRBV7-9 to TRBJ2-3; D uncertain. The CDR3 is 13 residues long. Deletions cut 5 bases from V and 1 base from J, with 7 bases between. Germline V gene lookup returns CDR1 SEHNR and CDR2 FQNEAQ (reference sequence).

The chain combines TRBV12-3 or TRBV12-4 with TRBJ2-2, with D hard to call. The V gene lost 5 bases and the J gene lost 8 bases, with 9 bases spanning the gap. The CDR3 has 12 amino acids. CDR3 loop: CASSALGGELFF. CDR3 DNA: TGTGCCAGCAGTGCCCTGGGGGGGGAGCTGTTTTTT.

This chain links TRBV28 with TRBJ2-7; a possible D gene is TRBD2 (5 bases). This CDR3 contains 15 residues. V lost 7 bases and J 0 bases, leaving 16 bases between the germline ends. Germline V gives CDR1 MDHEN, CDR2 SYDVKM. CDR3 sequence: CASNTLEEASYEQYF. The CDR3 DNA sequence: TGTGCCAGCAATACCCTAGAGGAGGCCTCCTACGAGCAGTACTTC.

J is TRBJ2-5 and V is TRBV4-1, with D possibly matching TRBD1 (5 bases). V was pared by 1 base and J by 9 bases, with 15 bases between. This CDR3 contains 14 residues. From germline, CDR1 is MGHRA and CDR2 YSYEKL. The DNA for the CDR3 is TGCGCCAGCAGCCAAGTCCGGTCATTCAGGGCCCAGTACTTC. It translates to CASSQVRSFRAQYF.

This clonotype was observed once. The chain joins TRBV7-9 to TRBJ2-4; D gene unclear. Per the germline V gene, CDR1 is SEHNR and CDR2 is FQNEAQ (reference sequence). The CDR3 contains 13 residues. Trimming took 7 bases from V and 1 from J, leaving 8 bases between them. This CDR3 is CASTGRAKNIQYF. Here the CDR3 DNA reads TGTGCCAGCACCGGCCGTGCCAAAAACATTCAGTACTTC.

Only one count was recorded for this clonotype. V gene TRBV7-9 combines with J gene TRBJ1-5, with D maybe TRBD1 (6 bases). Trimming removed 2 bases at V and 5 bases at J, with 13 bases between. The CDR3 consists of 15 residues. In germline, CDR1 is SEHNR, CDR2 FQNEAQ (reference sequence). Here the CDR3 DNA reads TGTGCCAGCAGCTTACAGGGGACGAAGGATCAGCCCCAGCATTTT. Translated, it gives CASSLQGTKDQPQHF.

In its sample, this clonotype was seen many times. J is TRBJ2-7 and V is TRBV6-1; maybe TRBD2 (5 bases). Looked up from germline, CDR1 is MNHNS and CDR2 is SASEGT. The CDR3 sequence is 12 residues long. Trimming removed 5 bases from V and 9 bases from J, with 14 bases in between. In nucleotides, the CDR3 is TGTGCCAGCAGTCCCGGAGGTCGCCGGCAGTACTTC. Translated: CASSPGGRRQYF.

This chain's CDR3 is CASQGFSYNEQFF. The DNA for the CDR3 is TGTGCCAGCCAAGGCTTCTCCTACAATGAGCAGTTCTTC. V and J are TRBV7-9 and TRBJ2-1; D uncertain. Trimming pared 8 bases from V and 0 bases from J, leaving 8 bases between. CDR3 length: 13 residues. Per germline, CDR1 SEHNR and CDR2 FQNEAQ (reference sequence).

This chain joins TRBV7-9 and TRBJ1-2; weak D call: TRBD1 (6 bases). The CDR3 covers 16 residues. Germline loops: CDR1 SEHNR, CDR2 FQNEAQ (reference sequence). Trimming shortened V by 5 bases and J by 3 bases, and 19 bases separated the two germline ends. The CDR3 region has the DNA TGTGCCAGCAGCCCCCCAGGGGCCTCTACTTACTATGGCTACACCTTC. Protein: CASSPPGASTYYGYTF.

The gene calls are TRBV7-2 and TRBJ2-2; TRBD1 might be the D (6 bases). Germline loops: CDR1 SGHTA, CDR2 FQGNSA. This CDR3 is built from 13 residues. Trimming removed 5 bases at V and 8 bases at J, with 12 bases between. CDR3 bases: TGTGCCAGCAGCCCAGGGGTTTCGGGGGAGCTGTTTTTT. This sequence encodes CASSPGVSGELFF.

J is TRBJ2-1 and V is TRBV4-3; TRBD2 matches 8 bases. Germline CDR1 and CDR2: LGHNA and YSLEER. V lost 4 bases, J lost 0 bases, and 2 bases stayed unmatched. CDR3 length equals 15 residues. In DNA form, the CDR3 reads TGCGCCAGCAGCCCAGCGGGAGTCTCCTACAATGAGCAGTTCTTC. Amino acids: CASSPAGVSYNEQFF.

In its sample, this clonotype was seen a few times. The CDR3 DNA reads TGTGCCAGCAGCCAAGACAGGGGGAGGGAGACCCAGTACTTC. This gives the protein CASSQDRGRETQYF. The V gene is TRBV6-5, the J gene TRBJ2-5; TRBD1 aligns across 9 bases. In germline, CDR1 is MNHEY, CDR2 SVGAGI. After removal of 6 bases from V and 5 bases from J, the junction contained 7 bases not matched to a gene. This CDR3 comprises 14 residues.

The chain uses TRBV12-3 or TRBV12-4 and TRBJ2-3, with D unclear. V lost 2 bases to trimming and J lost 6 bases, with 3 bases between them. CDR3 size: 11 residues. The CDR3 here is CASSLSDTQYF. The DNA for the CDR3 is TGTGCCAGCAGTTTATCGGATACGCAGTATTTT.

This sequence joins TRBV23-1 and TRBJ1-1; D is unresolved. TRBV23-1 is assigned to the ORF class and has an uncertain function. The CDR3 extends over 17 amino acids. The germline V and J ends were trimmed by 1 base and 0 bases, with 15 bases remaining between them. The DNA for the CDR3 is TGCGCCAGCAGTCAATTCCATCTAGTGGATATGAACACTGAAGCTTTCTTT. Encoded protein: CASSQFHLVDMNTEAFF.

This clonotype was counted a single time. The V and J genes are TRBV6-5 and TRBJ2-5, with D perhaps TRBD1 or TRBD2 (5 bases each). Between the trimmed V and J ends, which lost 7 bases and 7 bases, there was a span of 19 bases. The germline gives CDR1 MNHEY, CDR2 SVGAGI. This CDR3 region has 14 residues. The CDR3 DNA follows: TGTGCCAGCAATTTCGGTGGCACCGGGGCGACCCAGTACTTC. It specifies CASNFGGTGATQYF.

A few counts support this clonotype. The chain links TRBV5-1 to TRBJ2-7; D perhaps matches TRBD2 (6 bases). There are 13 residues in the CDR3. Trimming took 4 bases from V and 5 from J, leaving 13 bases between them. In germline, CDR1 is SGHRS, CDR2 YFSETQ. The CDR3 protein is CASSGTGEDEQYF. CDR3 coding DNA: TGCGCCAGCAGCGGAACGGGGGAGGACGAGCAGTACTTC.

The J gene is TRBJ2-7, the V gene TRBV27; TRBD2 aligns across 12 bases. The germline V gene encodes CDR1 MNHEY and CDR2 SMNVEV (reference sequence). The CDR3 runs to 15 residues. J lost 3 bases, V lost 6 bases, and 6 bases had no gene match. The CDR3 DNA is TGTGCCAGCAGGGCTAGCGGGAGGGCCCTCTACGAGCAGTACTTC. Amino acid sequence: CASRASGRALYEQYF.